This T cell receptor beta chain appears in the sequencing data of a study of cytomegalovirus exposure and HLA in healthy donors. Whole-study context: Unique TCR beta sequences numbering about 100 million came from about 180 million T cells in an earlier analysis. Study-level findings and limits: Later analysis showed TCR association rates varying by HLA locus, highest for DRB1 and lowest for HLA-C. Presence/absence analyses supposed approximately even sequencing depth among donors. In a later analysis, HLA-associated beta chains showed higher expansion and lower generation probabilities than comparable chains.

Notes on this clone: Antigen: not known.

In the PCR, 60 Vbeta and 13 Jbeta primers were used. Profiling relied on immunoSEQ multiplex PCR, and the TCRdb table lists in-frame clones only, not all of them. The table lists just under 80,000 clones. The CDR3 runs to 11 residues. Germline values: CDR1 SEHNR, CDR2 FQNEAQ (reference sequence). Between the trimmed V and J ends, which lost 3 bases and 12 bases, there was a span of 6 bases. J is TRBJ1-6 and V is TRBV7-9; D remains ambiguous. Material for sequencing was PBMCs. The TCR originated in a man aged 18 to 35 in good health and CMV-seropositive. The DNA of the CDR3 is TGTGCCAGCAGCTTCTCAGGACCCCTCCACTTT. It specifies CASSFSGPLHF.